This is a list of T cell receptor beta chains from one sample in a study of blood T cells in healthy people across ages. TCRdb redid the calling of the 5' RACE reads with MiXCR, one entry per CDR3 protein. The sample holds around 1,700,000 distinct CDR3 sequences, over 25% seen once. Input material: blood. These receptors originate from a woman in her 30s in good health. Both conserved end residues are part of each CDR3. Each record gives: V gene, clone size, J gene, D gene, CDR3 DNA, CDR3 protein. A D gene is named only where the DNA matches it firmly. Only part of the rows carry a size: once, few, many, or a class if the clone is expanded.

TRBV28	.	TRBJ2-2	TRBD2	TGTGCCAGCAGTTTCCTAGCGGGGGCGACGGAAGGGGAGCTGTTTTTT	CASSFLAGATEGELFF
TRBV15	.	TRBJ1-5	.	TGTGCCACCAGCTTAAGAGGGACGGGGTATAGCAATCAGCCCCAGCATTTT	CATSLRGTGYSNQPQHF
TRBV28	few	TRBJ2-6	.	TGTGCCAGCAGTTTATTGCAGGGGGGGGCCAACGTCCTGACTTTC	CASSLLQGGANVLTF
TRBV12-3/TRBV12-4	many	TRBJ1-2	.	TGTGCCAGCAGCGAACTCGGAGGGTTAGTAAAATATGGCTACACCTTC	CASSELGGLVKYGYTF
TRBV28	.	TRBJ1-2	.	TGTGCCAGCAGTTTAGCAGGGGCCATGATGTATGGCTACACCTTC	CASSLAGAMMYGYTF
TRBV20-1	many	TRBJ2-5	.	TGCAGTGCTAGCTCTGCCCCGCGAGAGACCCAGTACTTC	CSASSAPRETQYF
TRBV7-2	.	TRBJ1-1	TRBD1	TGTGCCAGCAGCCCCGGGACAGGGGATGGGTTAACTGAAGCTTTCTTT	CASSPGTGDGLTEAFF
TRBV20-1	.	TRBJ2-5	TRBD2	TGCAGTGCGGAACTAGCGGGGAGTGAGACCCAGTACTTC	CSAELAGSETQYF
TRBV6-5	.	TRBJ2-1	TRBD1	TGTGCCAGCAGTTACGCCGGGACAGGGCGGGATGAGCAGTTCTTC	CASSYAGTGRDEQFF
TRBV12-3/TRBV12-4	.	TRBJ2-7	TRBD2	TGTGCCAGCAGTACACTGTCGGGGCTTAGCGGGAGGCCCTACGAGCAGTACTTC	CASSTLSGLSGRPYEQYF
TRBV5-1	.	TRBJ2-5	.	TGCGCCAGCAGCTCCGGGACCCAGAGAGAGACCCAGTACTTC	CASSSGTQRETQYF
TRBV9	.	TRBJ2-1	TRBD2	TGTGCCAGCAGCATCTGGGGACTAGCGGGAGGTGATGAGCAGTTCTTC	CASSIWGLAGGDEQFF
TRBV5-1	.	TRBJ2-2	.	TGCGCCAGCAGCTGGGGGCTCACCGGGGAGCTGTTTTTT	CASSWGLTGELFF
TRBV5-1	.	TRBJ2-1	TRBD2	TGCGCCAGCAGCGGAGCACACGGGGCTAGCGGGTACCGAGGTCCCTACAATGAGCAGTTCTTC	CASSGAHGASGYRGPYNEQFF
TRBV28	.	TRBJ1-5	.	TGTGCCAGCACCCTAAGCGGGGGAGGGCAGCCCCAGCATTTT	CASTLSGGGQPQHF
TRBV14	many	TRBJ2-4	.	TGTGCCAGCAGCCTCCTTGGTCAGGGGAGAGGGGGTTTAGCCAAAAACATTCAGTACTTC	CASSLLGQGRGGLAKNIQYF
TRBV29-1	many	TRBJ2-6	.	TGCAGCGTTGAAGATTCGACGAGAGGGGCCAACGTCCTGACTTTC	CSVEDSTRGANVLTF
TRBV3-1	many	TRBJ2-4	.	TGTGCCAGCAGCCAAGAGACTTGGGGAAAAAACATTCAGTACTTC	CASSQETWGKNIQYF
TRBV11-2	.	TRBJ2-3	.	TGTGCCAGCAGCCAGAGGTCTGACACAGATACGCAGTATTTT	CASSQRSDTDTQYF
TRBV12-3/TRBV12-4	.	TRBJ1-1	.	TGTGCCAGCAGTTTATTCGGGAGAGGTGAAGCTTTCTTT	CASSLFGRGEAFF
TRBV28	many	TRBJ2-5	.	TGTGCCAGCAGTCCTAGGAGTGGGACCCAGTACTTC	CASSPRSGTQYF
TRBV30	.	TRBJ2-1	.	TGTGCCTGGAGTGTACTACACAACAATGAGCAGTTCTTC	CAWSVLHNNEQFF
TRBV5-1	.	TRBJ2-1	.	TGCGCCAGCAGCTTGGTAGTCCAGCCCAATGAGCAGTTCTTC	CASSLVVQPNEQFF
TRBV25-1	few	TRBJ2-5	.	TGTGCCAGCAGTGAATGGGAAGGGAAAGAGACCCAGTACTTC	CASSEWEGKETQYF
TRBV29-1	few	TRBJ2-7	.	TGCAGCGTTGAGGTTGAACAGGCCAGCGAGGAGCAGTACTTC	CSVEVEQASEEQYF
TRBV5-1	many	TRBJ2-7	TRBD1	TGCGCCAGCAGCTTGCCCGGGACAGGGTCCGAGCAGTACTTC	CASSLPGTGSEQYF
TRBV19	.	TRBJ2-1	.	TGTGCCAGTAGTGTTACAGGGCGACGAGGGTCTGAGCAGTTCTTC	CASSVTGRRGSEQFF
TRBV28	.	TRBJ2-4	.	TGTGCCAGCAGTAGGTCGGCTGCAACCAAAAACATTCAGTACTTC	CASSRSAATKNIQYF
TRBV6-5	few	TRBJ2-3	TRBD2	TGTGCCAGCAGTTATAGGCGGGAGACAGATACGCAGTATTTT	CASSYRRETDTQYF
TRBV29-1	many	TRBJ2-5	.	TGCAGCGTTGCCCCACAGCAAGAGACCCAGTACTTC	CSVAPQQETQYF
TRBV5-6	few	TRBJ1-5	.	TGTGCCAGCAGCTTAGGTAGGGGCCTCGGCCAGCCCCAGCATTTT	CASSLGRGLGQPQHF
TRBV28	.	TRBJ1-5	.	TGTGCCAGCACCGCCAATACAGGGAAGGGACAGCCCCAGCATTTT	CASTANTGKGQPQHF
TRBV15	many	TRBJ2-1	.	TGTGCCACCTTAGGGGGGGATGAGCAGTTCTTC	CATLGGDEQFF
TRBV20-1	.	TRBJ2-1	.	TGCAGTGCTAGAGACCCCTCAGGGATGTCAGACAATGAGCAGTTCTTC	CSARDPSGMSDNEQFF
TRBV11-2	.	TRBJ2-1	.	TGTGTCAGCAGCACCCCCTCCCCCCGGCCGGGACGTACATACAATGAGCAGTTCTTC	CVSSTPSPRPGRTYNEQFF
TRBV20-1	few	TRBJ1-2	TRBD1	TGCAGTGCTATATCTCCAAACAGGGGGCGATATGGCTACACCTTC	CSAISPNRGRYGYTF
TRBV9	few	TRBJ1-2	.	TGTGCCAGCAGCGACGAAGGCTCCTCCTATGGCTACACCTTC	CASSDEGSSYGYTF
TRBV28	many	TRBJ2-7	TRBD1	TGTGCCAGCAGTAAAGACAGGGGCTGGACCTACGAGCAGTACTTC	CASSKDRGWTYEQYF
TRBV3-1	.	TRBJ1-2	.	TGTGCCAGCAGCCGGGGGGGGGCCCTGGGTGGCTACACCTTC	CASSRGGALGGYTF
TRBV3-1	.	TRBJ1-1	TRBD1	TGTGCCAGCAGCCAAGCGACCCAGGGGGGCTTGAACACTGAAGCTTTCTTT	CASSQATQGGLNTEAFF
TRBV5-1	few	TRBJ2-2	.	TGCGCCAGCAGCTTTGCCAGCACCGGGGAGCTGTTTTTT	CASSFASTGELFF
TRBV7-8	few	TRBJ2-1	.	TGTGCCAGCAGCTTATTAGTGGGGAGGTCCTACAATGAGCAGTTCTTC	CASSLLVGRSYNEQFF
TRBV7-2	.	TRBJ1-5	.	TGTACCAGCAGCCGCCGGAATCAGCCCCAGCATTTT	CTSSRRNQPQHF